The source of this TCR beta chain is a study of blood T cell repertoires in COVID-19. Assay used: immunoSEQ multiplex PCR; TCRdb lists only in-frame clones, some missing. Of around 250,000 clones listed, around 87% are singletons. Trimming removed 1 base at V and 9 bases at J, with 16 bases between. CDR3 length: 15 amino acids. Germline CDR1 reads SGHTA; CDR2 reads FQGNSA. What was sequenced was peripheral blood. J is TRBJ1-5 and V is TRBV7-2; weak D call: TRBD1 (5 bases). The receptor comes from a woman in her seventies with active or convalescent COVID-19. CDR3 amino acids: CASSLGGDRYWPQHF. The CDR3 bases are TGTGCCAGCAGCTTAGGGGGGGACCGATATTGGCCCCAGCATTTT.